This T cell receptor (beta chain) emerged from a study of T cell repertoires in cytomegalovirus infection (dated by TCRdb to between 2018 and 2020). For the study in its entirety: Recently identified HLA-C-restricted CMV epitopes, whose presentation resists viral immunomodulation, were targeted by peptide stimulations together with well-studied HLA-B-restricted epitopes. Donor HLA type was relevant to the analysis, as public TCR beta signatures indicated carriage of CMV infection together with the matching HLA type. Overall study results and their limits: The ex vivo response was dominated by HLA-C-restricted CMV-specific TCR beta clonotypes, which also provided the single most frequent clonotype in two of eight donors. In both this cohort and an independent cohort of under 450 donors, the cumulative frequency of public TCR beta family members distinguished carriers of CMV infection plus the relevant HLA type.

From cysteine to phenylalanine, the CDR3 is 13 amino acids long. Only the CDR3 region is kept as DNA, spanning 39 bases read in frame from base 1. Trimming takes 5 bases from V and 1 base from J, and the germline ends sit 8 bases apart. The germline V gene yields MNHEY for CDR1 and SVGAGI for CDR2. This clonotype turned up a few times. The antigen it recognizes is unknown. No much larger clone exists at a distance of one base, and base qualities are not known. The intended sense of this specimen's treatment or condition label: in vitro stimulation with specific CMV peptide epitopes to enrich CMV-specific T cells. For sequencing, an Illumina HiSeq 1500 was employed. The public reads were reanalyzed by TCRdb: fastp trimming at Q25, MiXCR alignment, in-frame beta chains only. One record per CDR3 amino acid sequence lists the most common genes and DNA. This sample has about 51,000 distinct CDR3 sequences in its table, and roughly a fifth of those were observed once. Jointly, the top ten make up roughly 29% of the sample.

The rearranged chain carries TRBV6-5 and TRBJ1-1; TRBD1 is perhaps the D gene, given 5 matching bases. The TCR originated in a human donor in good health (CMV status not recorded). Some clones in this sample may be carry-over from other donors' samples. This material consisted of CD8+ T cells from cultured PBMCs, taken from culture after CMV antigen stimulation. For the CDR3, the sequence is CASSRGRNTEAFF. The DNA is TGTGCCAGCAGTCGGGGACGGAACACTGAAGCTTTCTTT.